This TCR beta chain appears in the sequencing data of a study of shared clonotypes between healthy human individuals. Caucasian adults living in Nashville, Tennessee, provided all samples. Some clones are missing from TCRdb's copy, which holds only in-frame ones; the method was immunoSEQ multiplex PCR. The sample carries over a million clones, 78% recorded once. Trimming took 6 bases from V and 3 from J, leaving 12 bases between them. Germline CDR1 and CDR2: MNHNS and SASEGT. The CDR3 covers 13 residues. The sequence came from a man in his late teens or twenties in good health. Some clones in this sample may be carry-over from other donors' samples. V and J are TRBV6-1 and TRBJ2-7; D gene ambiguous. The source material was memory CD4+ T cells from PBMCs. The subset is: CD45RA-negative fraction. DNA for the CDR3: TGTGCCAGCAGGGATAACAGTTACTACGAGCAGTACTTC. This encodes CASRDNSYYEQYF.